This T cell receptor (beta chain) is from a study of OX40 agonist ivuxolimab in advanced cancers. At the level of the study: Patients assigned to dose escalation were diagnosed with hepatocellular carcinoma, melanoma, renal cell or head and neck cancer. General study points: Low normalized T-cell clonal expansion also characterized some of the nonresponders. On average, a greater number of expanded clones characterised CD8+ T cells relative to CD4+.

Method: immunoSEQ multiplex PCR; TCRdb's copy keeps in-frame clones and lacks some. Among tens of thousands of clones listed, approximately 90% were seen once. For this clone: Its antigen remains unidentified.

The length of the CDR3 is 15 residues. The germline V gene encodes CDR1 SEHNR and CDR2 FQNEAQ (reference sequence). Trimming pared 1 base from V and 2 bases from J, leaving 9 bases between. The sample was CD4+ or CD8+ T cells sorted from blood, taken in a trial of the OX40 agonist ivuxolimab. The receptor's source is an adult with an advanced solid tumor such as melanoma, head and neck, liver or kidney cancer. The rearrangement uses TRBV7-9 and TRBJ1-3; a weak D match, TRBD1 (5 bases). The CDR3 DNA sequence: TGTGCCAGCAGCTTAGGCGGAGGGGCTGGAAACACCATATATTTT. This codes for CASSLGGGAGNTIYF.